Shown below are 5 T cell receptor beta chains from a single sample sequenced in a study of regulatory T cells in long-lasting Graves disease. Time point denoted: newly diagnosed GD, antithyroid drugs for less than 3 months. Construction of the TCR library relied on RNA isolated from PBMCs. Through Arm-PCR of CDR3 regions and iRepertoire HTBI primers, TCR beta libraries were built. Via MiXCR, TCRdb re-called the multiplex PCR reads, giving one row per CDR3 protein. The top ten hold approximately 18% of the sample, which has under 800,000 distinct CDR3 sequences, roughly 15% seen once. These data also formed part of another study, on T cells in Graves' hyperthyroidism and ophthalmopathy.

The sample consisted of peripheral blood mononuclear cells (PBMCs), taken at new diagnosis, from a patient treated with antithyroid drugs. Receptors originate from a young woman with Graves disease.

This clonotype was seen at least ten times. The chain couples TRBV6-1 to TRBJ1-1; D gene unclear. Germline V gene lookup returns CDR1 MNHNS and CDR2 SASEGT. V was clipped by 4 bases and J by 7 bases, with 16 bases between them. The CDR3 extends over 14 amino acids. As DNA, the CDR3 is TGTGCCAGCAGTGTCCGTGGGGTTCGGGATGAAGCTTTCTTT. It encodes CASSVRGVRDEAFF.

At least ten counts were recorded for this clonotype. This chain joins TRBV9 and TRBJ2-1; no firm D call. CDR1 is SGDLS, CDR2 YYNGEE, per germline. There are 13 residues in the CDR3. Trimming stripped 4 bases from V and 2 bases from J, with 7 bases between. The CDR3 sequence: CASSKDPYNEQFF. The CDR3 DNA reads TGTGCCAGCAGCAAGGACCCCTACAATGAGCAGTTCTTC.

The table lists this clonotype with many counts. The chain joins TRBV7-9 to TRBJ1-2; D is uncertain. Germline V gene lookup returns CDR1 SEHNR and CDR2 FQNEAQ (reference sequence). The ends were cut back, 5 bases at V and 0 bases at J, with 10 bases in the middle. CDR3 length: 14 amino acids. The CDR3 DNA follows: TGTGCCAGCAGCCCGCGGACCTCTAACTATGGCTACACCTTC. Protein: CASSPRTSNYGYTF.

This clonotype was seen only a few times. The V call is TRBV6-1, the J call TRBJ2-1, with TRBD1 matching 7 bases. This CDR3 is built from 13 residues. Germline V gives CDR1 MNHNS, CDR2 SASEGT. The V gene end was trimmed by 6 bases and the J gene end by 6 bases; junction bases not matched to a gene: 5. Written as DNA, the CDR3 is TGTGCCAGCAGCCCGGGACAGACCAATGAGCAGTTCTTC. Protein sequence: CASSPGQTNEQFF.

For this clonotype: At one boundary the junction diverges from the germline segment, which might be a read error. This chain joins TRBV19 and TRBJ2-3; D tentatively reads TRBD1 or TRBD2 (5 bases each). CDR3 length equals 14 residues. Looked up from germline, CDR1 is LNHDA and CDR2 is SQIVND (reference sequence). CDR3 sequence: CASTMGVGTDTQYF. The CDR3 DNA reads as TGTGCCAGTACCATGGGGGTAGGCACGGATACGCAGTATTTT.